Following are 13 T cell receptor beta chains from one sample sequenced in a study of Ad26.COV2.S vaccination and SARS-CoV-2 variants. Treatment described: some 20 received Ad26.COV2.S at low or high dose, single or two shots; about 5 received placebo; per-sample allocation not given. Collection of the samples took place on day 63 after the first injection of vaccine or placebo. Repertoires were generated with immunoSEQ multiplex PCR, while TCRdb's copy carries only in-frame clones and drops some. Among roughly 390,000 clones listed, 88% were seen once. This specimen was peripheral blood, taken in a trial of Ad26.COV2.S vaccine versus placebo. These receptors originate from a person aged 18-65 years who received the Ad26.COV2.S COVID-19 vaccine or a placebo.

V and J are TRBV6-5 and TRBJ1-2, with D hard to call. V was pared by 6 bases and J by 1 base, with 15 bases between. The germline CDR1 and CDR2 sequences are MNHEY and SVGAGI. The length of the CDR3 is 15 residues. The CDR3 loop is CASSLDGKNNYGYTF. DNA for the CDR3: TGTGCCAGCAGCTTGGACGGAAAAAATAACTATGGCTACACCTTC.

V is TRBV27 and J is TRBJ1-2, with D possibly being TRBD1 (5 bases). The CDR3 spans 14 residues. CDR1 is MNHEY, CDR2 SMNVEV, per germline (reference sequence). V was shortened by 5 bases and J by 7 bases, with 17 bases between the two germline ends. The CDR3 bases are TGTGCCAGCAGTCCCGGGACCGAAACGTTTGGCTACACCTTC. Protein: CASSPGTETFGYTF.

The genes are TRBV5-1 and TRBJ1-2; 7 positions match TRBD1. Germline V gene data show CDR1 as SGHRS and CDR2 as YFSETQ. The V gene end was trimmed by 0 bases and the J gene end by 9 bases; junction bases not matched to a gene: 8. This CDR3 spans 14 amino acids. CDR3 sequence (DNA): TGCGCCAGCAGCTTGGATCGACAGGGTGAGAGCTACACCTTC. Its protein product is CASSLDRQGESYTF. Drawing the rest from reference TRBV5-1 and TRBJ1-2, the complete variable domain is KAGVTQTPRYLIKTRGQQVTLSCSPISGHRSVSWYQQTPGQGLQFLFEYFSETQRNKGNFPGRFSGRQFSNSRSEMNVSTLELGDSALYLCASSLDRQGESYTFGSGTRLTVV.

This clone was counted a few times. This chain connects TRBV2 to TRBJ2-2; 10 bases are shared with TRBD1. The germline CDR1 and CDR2 sequences are SNHLY and FYNNEI. The CDR3 length is 15 residues. Unmatched junction bases numbered 6, after V lost 6 bases and J lost 5 bases. CDR3 sequence reads: CASRTGQGGTGELFF. DNA of the CDR3: TGTGCCAGCAGGACTGGACAGGGGGGAACCGGGGAGCTGTTTTTT.

The rearrangement links TRBV5-6 to TRBJ1-3; TRBD1 is a possible D gene (5 bases). Trimming took off 7 bases at V and 4 bases at J, with 12 bases between the two ends. The germline V gene has CDR1 SGHDT and CDR2 YYEEEE. The CDR3 is 13 amino acids. The CDR3 reads CASGSGSGNTIYF. The CDR3 region has the DNA TGTGCCAGCGGGTCAGGGTCCGGAAACACCATATATTTT.

The chain combines TRBV2 with TRBJ1-1; D is uncertain. Germline assignment: CDR1 SNHLY and CDR2 FYNNEI. V shed 6 bases and J shed 4 bases, with 15 bases lying between them. This CDR3 has 14 residues. This chain's CDR3 is CASRGRRVGTEAFF. The CDR3 DNA reads as TGTGCCAGCAGGGGTCGTCGGGTAGGCACTGAAGCTTTCTTT.

This rearrangement joins TRBV3-1 (or the pseudogene TRBV3-2) to TRBJ1-3, with no clear D. Between the trimmed V and J ends, which lost 1 base and 6 bases, there was a span of 7 bases. Germline CDR1 and CDR2: LGHDT and YNNKEL (reference sequence). CDR3 size: 13 residues. The CDR3 is CASSQGSVNTIYF. The CDR3 coding sequence is TGTGCCAGCAGCCAAGGTTCCGTAAACACCATATATTTT.

The gene calls are TRBV7-6 and TRBJ2-1, with D hard to call. Trimming stripped 6 bases from V and 0 bases from J, with 12 bases between. This CDR3 spans 15 amino acids. Germline V gene sequence: CDR1 SGHVS, CDR2 FNYEAQ. The chain's CDR3 is CASSSTLSSYNEQFF. CDR3 in DNA: TGTGCCAGCAGTTCTACACTGAGCTCCTACAATGAGCAGTTCTTC.

V and J are TRBV6-5 and TRBJ1-1; D is undetermined. CDR3 size: 12 residues. Germline V gives CDR1 MNHEY, CDR2 SVGAGI. With 4 bases removed from V and 4 bases from J, the gap between germline ends came to 7 bases. The CDR3 here is CASSSWGTEAFF. CDR3 nucleotide sequence: TGTGCCAGCAGTTCGTGGGGCACTGAAGCTTTCTTT.

The gene calls are TRBV3-1 (or the pseudogene TRBV3-2) and TRBJ1-3; possible D gene TRBD1, 5 bases. The CDR3 spans 17 residues. Trimming removed 4 bases from V and 0 bases from J, with 16 bases in between. CDR1 and CDR2 from the germline V gene are LGHDT and YNNKEL (reference sequence). CDR3 coding DNA: TGTGCCAGCAGCCGAGGACACAGAACTAGCTCTGGAAACACCATATATTTT. This gives the protein CASSRGHRTSSGNTIYF.

The chain carries TRBV27 and TRBJ2-2, with TRBD1 matching 9 bases. Germline V CDR1 and CDR2: MNHEY, SMNVEV (reference sequence). V lost 5 bases and J lost 2; bases outside the gene matches: 3. The CDR3 length is 15 residues. CDR3 protein: CASSPGQGNTGELFF. DNA for the CDR3: TGTGCCAGCAGTCCGGGACAGGGTAACACCGGGGAGCTGTTTTTT.

The chain is built from TRBV11-2 and TRBJ2-7, with 13 nucleotides matching TRBD2. Germline values: CDR1 SGHAT, CDR2 FQNNGV. CDR3 length: 14 residues. V gave up 5 bases and J gave up 7 bases; unmatched junction bases: 5. The CDR3 spells CASSRLAGGWEQYF. The CDR3 nucleotides read TGTGCCAGCAGCAGACTAGCGGGGGGTTGGGAGCAGTACTTC.

The chain uses TRBV30 and TRBJ1-2; 7 bases align to TRBD1. Germline values: CDR1 GTSNPN, CDR2 SVGIG (reference sequence). The V and J ends lost 5 bases and 8 bases, in that order; junction bases with no gene match: 8. This CDR3 spans 12 amino acids. The CDR3 protein is CAWGWTGGGYTF. The DNA of the CDR3 is TGTGCCTGGGGATGGACAGGCGGCGGCTACACCTTC. The full variable domain, its missing parts supplied by reference TRBV30 and TRBJ1-2, is SQTIHQWPATLVQPVGSPLSLECTVEGTSNPNLYWYRQAAGRGLQLLFYSVGIGQISSEVPQNLSASRPQDRQFILSSKKLLLSDSGFYLCAWGWTGGGYTFGSGTRLTVV.